This T cell receptor beta chain stems from a study of blood T cell repertoires in COVID-19. Looking at the study overall: Samples taken during acute and convalescent COVID-19 were collected in the United States, Italy and Spain.

Authors' processing steps: Estimation of nucleated cell counts relied on the amplification of reference gene primers. Clones were read by immunoSEQ multiplex PCR, and TCRdb kept only the in-frame ones, dropping some. From that table come the V and J calls and clone size; the DNA was used to work out D and trimming. The sample carries 150,000 to 250,000 clones, 70% to 80% recorded once. Seattle enrolled patients during active infection and tracked them longitudinally. Sequencing input: peripheral blood. The receptor was isolated from a woman aged 40 to 49 with COVID-19, enrolled during active disease.

This chain's CDR3 is CASSTRGPGQGVGYTF. CDR3 coding DNA: TGCGCCAGCAGCACCCGAGGTCCGGGACAGGGGGTTGGCTACACCTTC. J is TRBJ1-2 and V is TRBV5-1, with 11 bases lining up with TRBD1. The germline CDR1 and CDR2 sequences are SGHRS and YFSETQ. The length of the CDR3 is 16 residues. V lost 4 bases and J lost 7; bases outside the gene matches: 12. Using reference TRBV5-1 and TRBJ1-2 for the parts outside the CDR3, the full variable domain is KAGVTQTPRYLIKTRGQQVTLSCSPISGHRSVSWYQQTPGQGLQFLFEYFSETQRNKGNFPGRFSGRQFSNSRSEMNVSTLELGDSALYLCASSTRGPGQGVGYTFGSGTRLTVV.